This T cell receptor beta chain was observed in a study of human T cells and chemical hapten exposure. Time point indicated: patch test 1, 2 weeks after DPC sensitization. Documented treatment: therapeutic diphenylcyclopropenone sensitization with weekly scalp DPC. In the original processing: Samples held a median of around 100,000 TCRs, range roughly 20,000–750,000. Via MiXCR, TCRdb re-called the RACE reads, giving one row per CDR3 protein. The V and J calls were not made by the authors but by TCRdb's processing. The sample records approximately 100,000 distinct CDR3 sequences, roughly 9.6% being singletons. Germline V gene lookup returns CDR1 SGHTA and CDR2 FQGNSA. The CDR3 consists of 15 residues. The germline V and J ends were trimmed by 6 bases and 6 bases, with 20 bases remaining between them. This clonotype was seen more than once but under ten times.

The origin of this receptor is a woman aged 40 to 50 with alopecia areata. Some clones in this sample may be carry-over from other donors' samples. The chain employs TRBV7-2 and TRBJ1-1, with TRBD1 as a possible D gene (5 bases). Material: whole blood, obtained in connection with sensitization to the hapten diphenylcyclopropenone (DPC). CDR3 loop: CASRLKRGLGAEAFF. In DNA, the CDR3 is TGTGCCAGCAGACTAAAAAGGGGCCTGGGGGCTGAAGCTTTCTTT.